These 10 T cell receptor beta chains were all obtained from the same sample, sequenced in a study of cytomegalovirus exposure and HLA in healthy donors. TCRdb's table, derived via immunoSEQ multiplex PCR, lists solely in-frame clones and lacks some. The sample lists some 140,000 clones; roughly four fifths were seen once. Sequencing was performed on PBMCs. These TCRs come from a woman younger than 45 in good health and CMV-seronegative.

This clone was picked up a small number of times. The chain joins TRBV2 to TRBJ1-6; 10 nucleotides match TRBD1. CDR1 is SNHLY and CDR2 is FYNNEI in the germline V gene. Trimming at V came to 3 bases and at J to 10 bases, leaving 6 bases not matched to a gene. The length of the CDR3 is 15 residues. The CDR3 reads CASSDRTGGFSPLHF. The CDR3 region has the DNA TGTGCCAGCAGTGACAGGACAGGGGGTTTCTCACCCCTCCACTTT.

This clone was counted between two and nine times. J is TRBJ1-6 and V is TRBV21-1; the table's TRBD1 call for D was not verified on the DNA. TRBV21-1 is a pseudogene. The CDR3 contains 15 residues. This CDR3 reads CASSNWDRANSPLHF. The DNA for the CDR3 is TGTGCCAGCAGCAATTGGGACAGGGCTAATTCACCCCTCCACTTT.

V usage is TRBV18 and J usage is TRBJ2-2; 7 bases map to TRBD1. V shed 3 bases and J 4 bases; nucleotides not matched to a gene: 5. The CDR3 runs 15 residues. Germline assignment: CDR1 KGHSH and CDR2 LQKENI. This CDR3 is CASSPRQGTTGELFF. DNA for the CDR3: TGTGCCAGCTCACCTAGACAGGGAACCACCGGGGAGCTGTTTTTT.

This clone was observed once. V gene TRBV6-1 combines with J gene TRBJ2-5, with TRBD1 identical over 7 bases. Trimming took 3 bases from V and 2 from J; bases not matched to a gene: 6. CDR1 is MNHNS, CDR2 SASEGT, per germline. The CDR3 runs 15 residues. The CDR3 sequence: CASSDGQAIQETQYF. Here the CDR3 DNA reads TGTGCCAGCAGTGACGGACAGGCGATACAAGAGACCCAGTACTTC.

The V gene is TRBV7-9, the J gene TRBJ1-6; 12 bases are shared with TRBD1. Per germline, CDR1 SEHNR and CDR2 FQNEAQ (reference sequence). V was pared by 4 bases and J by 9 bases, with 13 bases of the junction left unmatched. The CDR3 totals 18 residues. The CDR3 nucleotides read TGTGCCAGCAGCTCACCCACCGGGACAGGGGGCTGGGGTTCACCCCTCCACTTT. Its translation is CASSSPTGTGGWGSPLHF.

CDR3 residues: CASSLTRTGTNYGYTF. The CDR3 coding sequence is TGTGCCAGCAGCCTCACTCGGACAGGGACTAACTATGGCTACACCTTC. The chain carries TRBV13 and TRBJ1-2; TRBD1 matches 8 bases. This CDR3 region has 16 residues. V dropped 5 bases and J dropped 0; count of bases not matched to a gene: 8. CDR1 is PRHDT and CDR2 is FYEKMQ in the germline V gene (reference sequence). The entire variable domain, with the rest obtained from reference TRBV13 and TRBJ1-2, is as follows: AAGVIQSPRHLIKEKRETATLKCYPIPRHDTVYWYQQGPGQDPQFLISFYEKMQSDKGSIPDRFSAQQFSDYHSELNMSSLELGDSALYFCASSLTRTGTNYGYTFGSGTRLTVV.

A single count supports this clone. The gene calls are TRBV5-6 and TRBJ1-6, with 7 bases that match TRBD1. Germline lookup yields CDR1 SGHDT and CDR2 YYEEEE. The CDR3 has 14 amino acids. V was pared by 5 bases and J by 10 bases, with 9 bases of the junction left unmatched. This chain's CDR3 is CASRDRTRGSPLHF. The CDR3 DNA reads TGTGCCAGCAGGGACAGGACGCGGGGATCACCCCTCCACTTT.

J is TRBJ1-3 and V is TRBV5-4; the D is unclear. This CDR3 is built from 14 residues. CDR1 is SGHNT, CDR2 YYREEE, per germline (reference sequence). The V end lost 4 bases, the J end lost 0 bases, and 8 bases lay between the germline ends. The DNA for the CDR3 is TGTGCCAGCAGCACAGTCGACTCTGGAAACACCATATATTTT. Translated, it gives CASSTVDSGNTIYF. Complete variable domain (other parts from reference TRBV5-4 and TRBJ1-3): ETGVTQSPTHLIKTRGQQVTLRCSSQSGHNTVSWYQQALGQGPQFIFQYYREEENGRGNFPPRFSGLQFPNYSSELNVNALELDDSALYLCASSTVDSGNTIYFGEGSWLTVV.

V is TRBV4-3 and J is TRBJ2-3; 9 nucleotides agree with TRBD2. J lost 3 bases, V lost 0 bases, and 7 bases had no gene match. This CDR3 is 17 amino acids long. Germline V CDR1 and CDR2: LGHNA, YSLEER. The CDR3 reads CASSQERSGGPTDTQYF. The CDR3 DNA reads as TGCGCCAGCAGCCAAGAGAGAAGCGGGGGGCCAACAGATACGCAGTATTTT.

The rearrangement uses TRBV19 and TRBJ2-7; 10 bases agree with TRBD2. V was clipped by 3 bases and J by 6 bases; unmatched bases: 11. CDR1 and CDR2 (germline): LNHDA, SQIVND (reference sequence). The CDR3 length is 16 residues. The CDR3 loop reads CASSIRLAGPRGEQYF. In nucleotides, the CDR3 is TGTGCCAGTAGTATCCGACTAGCGGGCCCGAGGGGCGAGCAGTACTTC.